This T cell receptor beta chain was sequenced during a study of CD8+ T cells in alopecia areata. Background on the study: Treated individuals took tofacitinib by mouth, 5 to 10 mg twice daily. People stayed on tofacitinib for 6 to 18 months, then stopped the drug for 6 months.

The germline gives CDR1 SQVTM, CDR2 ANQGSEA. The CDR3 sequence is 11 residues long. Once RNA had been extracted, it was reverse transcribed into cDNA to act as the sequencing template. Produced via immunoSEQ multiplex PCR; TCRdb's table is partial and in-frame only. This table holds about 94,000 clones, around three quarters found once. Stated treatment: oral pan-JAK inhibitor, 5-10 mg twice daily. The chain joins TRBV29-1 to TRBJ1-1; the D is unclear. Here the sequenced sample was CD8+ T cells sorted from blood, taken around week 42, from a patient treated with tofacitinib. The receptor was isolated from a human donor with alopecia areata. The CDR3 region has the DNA TGCAGTTCAACAGAGAACACTGAAGCTTTCTTT. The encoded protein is CSSTENTEAFF.